These 17 T cell receptor beta chains originate from one sample sequenced in a study of blood T cells in healthy people across ages. Next came a second PCR, run for about 7 to 12 cycles, which used a sample-barcoded 5' primer along with a J-beta primer mix. TCRdb reanalysed the 5' RACE reads using MiXCR and keeps one entry per CDR3 protein. The data show 1.5 million to 2 million distinct CDR3 sequences, roughly 49% seen once. The sequencing sample was made of blood. The receptors originated from a middle-aged woman in good health.

This clonotype came up a few times. The V and J genes are TRBV20-1 and TRBJ2-3; 12 bases map to TRBD2. Looked up from germline, CDR1 is DFQATT and CDR2 is SNEGSKA (reference sequence). This CDR3 has 15 residues. The junction had 1 base not matched to a gene; V was cut back by 3 bases and J by 0 bases. The CDR3 loop reads CSASGLAGSTDTQYF. CDR3 sequence (DNA): TGCAGTGCTAGCGGACTAGCGGGGAGCACAGATACGCAGTATTTT.

This clonotype appeared a few times. This chain uses TRBV12-3 or TRBV12-4 with TRBJ2-1; no definite D call. V dropped 1 base and J dropped 13 bases, with 8 bases sitting between them. The CDR3 totals 11 residues. Written as DNA, the CDR3 is TGTGCCAGCAGTTTAGTGGAGACCCAGTTCTTC. Translating it yields CASSLVETQFF.

This clonotype was picked up one time. This chain links TRBV11-3 with TRBJ2-1; no clear D. The CDR3 is 11 amino acids. With 4 bases removed from V and 9 bases from J, the gap between germline ends came to 7 bases. CDR1 is SGHNT, CDR2 YENEEA, per germline. DNA of the CDR3: TGTGCCAGCAGCTCTGAGAGTGAGCAGTTCTTC. Residues: CASSSESEQFF.

There are many counts of this clonotype. The junction departs from the called germline gene at one end, perhaps through a read error. V is TRBV7-2 and J is TRBJ2-7; maybe TRBD1 (6 bases). The CDR3 spans 13 residues. CDR1 and CDR2 (germline): SGHTA, FQGNSA. CDR3 bases: TGCGCCAGCAGCTTGACAGGAGCCTACGAGCAGTACTTC. Protein: CASSLTGAYEQYF. Combining the CDR3 with reference TRBV7-2 and TRBJ2-7 gives the whole variable domain GAGVSQSPSNKVTEKGKDVELRCDPISGHTALYWYRQSLGQGLEFLIYFQGNSAPDKSGLPSDRFSAERTGGSVSTLTIQRTQQEDSAVYLCASSLTGAYEQYFGPGTRLTVT.

This clonotype was counted only a few times. The V and J genes are TRBV28 and TRBJ2-1, with TRBD1 matching 9 bases. The germline V gene encodes CDR1 MDHEN and CDR2 SYDVKM. V lost 7 bases and J lost 4; bases outside the gene matches: 11. This CDR3 is 16 amino acids long. CDR3 nucleotide sequence: TGTGCCAGCACAGACTCCGGGACAGGGACGTACAATGAGCAGTTCTTC. Its translation is CASTDSGTGTYNEQFF.

This clonotype has a handful of counts. The chain is built from TRBV20-1 and TRBJ2-7; 7 nucleotides agree with TRBD1. After removal of 3 bases from V and 0 bases from J, the junction contained 5 bases not matched to a gene. Germline loops: CDR1 DFQATT, CDR2 SNEGSKA (reference sequence). The CDR3 is 14 amino acids. CDR3: CSASGTASSYEQYF. The CDR3 coding sequence is TGCAGTGCTAGCGGGACAGCGAGCTCCTACGAGCAGTACTTC.

The chain employs TRBV20-1 and TRBJ1-1, with D tentatively TRBD1 (5 bases). Germline V gene lookup returns CDR1 DFQATT and CDR2 SNEGSKA (reference sequence). The CDR3 spans 16 residues. The ends were cut back, 1 base at V and 0 bases at J, with 15 bases in the middle. The CDR3 sequence: CSARVPGGAMNTEAFF. Here the CDR3 DNA reads TGCAGTGCTAGAGTTCCCGGTGGGGCAATGAACACTGAAGCTTTCTTT.

The genes are TRBV4-3 and TRBJ2-3; 8 nucleotides align to TRBD2. This CDR3 is 19 amino acids long. V was clipped by 0 bases and J by 4 bases; unmatched bases: 15. Germline V gives CDR1 LGHNA, CDR2 YSLEER. DNA of the CDR3: TGCGCCAGCAGCCAAGAGGGAGGGCGAGGACTAGCAGTCGCAGATACGCAGTATTTT. Its protein is CASSQEGGRGLAVADTQYF.

The rearrangement joins TRBV7-8 to TRBJ2-3, with a weak D call TRBD1 (5 bases). The germline gives CDR1 SGHVS, CDR2 FQNEAQ. This CDR3 spans 18 amino acids. V was clipped by 1 base and J by 2 bases, with 19 bases between them. The CDR3 protein is CASSLVEPGQGLTDTQYF. The CDR3 DNA sequence: TGTGCCAGCAGCTTAGTAGAGCCCGGCCAGGGCCTCACAGATACGCAGTATTTT.

This clonotype came up a few times. The CDR3 coding sequence is TGCAGTGCTAGGGTCCCGACAGACCTCTATGGCTACACCTTC. Protein product: CSARVPTDLYGYTF. The chain is built from TRBV20-1 and TRBJ1-2, with D possibly being TRBD1 (5 bases). Germline CDR1 DFQATT, CDR2 SNEGSKA (reference sequence). The germline V and J ends were trimmed by 3 bases and 4 bases, with 15 bases remaining between them. CDR3 length: 14 amino acids.

This chain connects TRBV20-1 to TRBJ2-3; D perhaps matches TRBD2 (5 bases). The CDR3 is 13 amino acids. V was trimmed by 1 base and J by 4 bases, leaving 9 bases between them. Germline V gene lookup returns CDR1 DFQATT and CDR2 SNEGSKA (reference sequence). The DNA for the CDR3 is TGCAGTGCTAGAGTTAACGGGGCAGATACGCAGTATTTT. Its protein product is CSARVNGADTQYF.

This chain links TRBV5-6 with TRBJ2-3; D unclear. CDR1 and CDR2 (germline): SGHDT, YYEEEE. The CDR3 is 16 amino acids. Trimming stripped 3 bases from V and 1 base from J, with 15 bases between. CDR3 nucleotide sequence: TGTGCCAGCAGCTCTCCGGGCGGCTTTGGCACAGATACGCAGTATTTT. Protein sequence: CASSSPGGFGTDTQYF. The full variable domain, its missing parts supplied by reference TRBV5-6 and TRBJ2-3, is DAGVTQSPTHLIKTRGQQVTLRCSPKSGHDTVSWYQQALGQGPQFIFQYYEEEERQRGNFPDRFSGHQFPNYSSELNVNALLLGDSALYLCASSSPGGFGTDTQYFGPGTRLTVL.

The V and J genes are TRBV4-3 and TRBJ1-1; D is possibly TRBD1 (5 bases). CDR1 is LGHNA, CDR2 YSLEER, per germline. CDR3 length equals 16 residues. The V gene lost 4 bases and the J gene lost 1 base, with 16 bases spanning the gap. CDR3 loop: CASSPPRGVTNTEAFF. CDR3 bases: TGCGCCAGCAGCCCCCCACGAGGGGTGACGAACACTGAAGCTTTCTTT.

This clonotype was recorded a few times. The chain uses TRBV12-3 or TRBV12-4 and TRBJ2-5; 11 nucleotides agree with TRBD2. The V gene end was trimmed by 4 bases and the J gene end by 3 bases; junction bases not matched to a gene: 7. This CDR3 has 16 amino acids. The CDR3 loop is CASSYQTSGVEETQYF. The CDR3 DNA sequence: TGTGCCAGCAGTTACCAGACTAGCGGGGTCGAAGAGACCCAGTACTTC.

V usage is TRBV6-6 and J usage is TRBJ2-3, with D unclear. Germline assignment: CDR1 MNHNY and CDR2 SVGAGI (reference sequence). V lost 1 base, J lost 5 bases, and 10 bases lay in between. The CDR3 extends over 14 amino acids. This CDR3 is CASSYYSPGDTQYF. The CDR3 DNA follows: TGTGCCAGCAGTTACTACAGTCCAGGAGATACGCAGTATTTT.

A few counts support this clonotype. CDR3 in DNA: TGTGCCAGCAGCTTTCCCAGACTAGCGGGGGAAAACACAGATACGCAGTATTTT. It encodes CASSFPRLAGENTDTQYF. This rearrangement joins TRBV7-6 to TRBJ2-3; TRBD2 aligns across 12 bases. This CDR3 has 18 amino acids. The V segment lost 3 bases and the J segment 2 bases; nucleotides outside the gene matches: 9. Germline-derived CDR1 and CDR2 are SGHVS and FNYEAQ.

Many counts were recorded for this clonotype. This chain connects TRBV7-2 to TRBJ1-2, with a possible D match to TRBD1 (6 bases). This CDR3 contains 15 residues. The ends were cut back, 4 bases at V and 0 bases at J, with 12 bases in the middle. The V gene's germline CDR1 is SGHTA and CDR2 FQGNSA. The CDR3 loop is CASSSGGNANYGYTF. The CDR3 DNA reads as TGTGCCAGCAGCTCCGGGGGCAATGCTAACTATGGCTACACCTTC. Full variable domain (outside the CDR3, taken from reference TRBV7-2 and TRBJ1-2): GAGVSQSPSNKVTEKGKDVELRCDPISGHTALYWYRQSLGQGLEFLIYFQGNSAPDKSGLPSDRFSAERTGGSVSTLTIQRTQQEDSAVYLCASSSGGNANYGYTFGSGTRLTVV.